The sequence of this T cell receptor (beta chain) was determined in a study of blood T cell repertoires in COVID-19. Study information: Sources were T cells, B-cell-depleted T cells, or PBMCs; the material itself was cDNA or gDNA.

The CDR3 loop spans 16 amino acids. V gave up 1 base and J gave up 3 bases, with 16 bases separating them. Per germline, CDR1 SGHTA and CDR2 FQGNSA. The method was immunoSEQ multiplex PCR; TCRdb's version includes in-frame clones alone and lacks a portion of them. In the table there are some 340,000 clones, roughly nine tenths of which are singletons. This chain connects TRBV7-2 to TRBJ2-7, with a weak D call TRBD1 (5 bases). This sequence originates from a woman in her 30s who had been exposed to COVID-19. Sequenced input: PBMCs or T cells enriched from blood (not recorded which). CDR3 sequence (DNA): TGTGCCAGCAGCTTAGAAGGGGCTGTTACGTACTACGAGCAGTACTTC. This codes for CASSLEGAVTYYEQYF.